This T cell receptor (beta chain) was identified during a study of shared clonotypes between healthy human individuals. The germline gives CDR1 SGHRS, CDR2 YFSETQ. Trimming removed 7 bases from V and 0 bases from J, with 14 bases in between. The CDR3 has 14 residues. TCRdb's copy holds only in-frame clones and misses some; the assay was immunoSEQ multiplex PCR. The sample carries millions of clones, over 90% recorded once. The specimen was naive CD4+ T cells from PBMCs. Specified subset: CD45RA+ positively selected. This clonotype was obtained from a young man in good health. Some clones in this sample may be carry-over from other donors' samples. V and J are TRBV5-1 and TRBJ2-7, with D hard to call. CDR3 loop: CASRVAWVSYEQYF. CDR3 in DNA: TGCGCCAGCCGAGTGGCCTGGGTCTCCTACGAGCAGTACTTC.